Detailed here is one TCR beta chain. The record originates from a study of blood T cell repertoires in COVID-19. Study context: Acute-phase and convalescent COVID-19 samples originated in the United States, Italy and Spain. Sources were T cells, B-cell-depleted T cells, or PBMCs; the material itself was cDNA or gDNA.

In the original workflow: How many nucleated cells were present was estimated from reference gene primer amplification. Profiling relied on immunoSEQ multiplex PCR, and the TCRdb table lists in-frame clones only, not all of them. The DNA was the basis for D and trimming; V, J and clone size are from that table. The repertoire includes around 56,000 clones, less than 85% of them detected once, and about 14% sits in the top ten. CDR3 length equals 13 residues. V was cut by 5 bases and J by 7 bases, with 14 bases left in between. Germline loops: CDR1 LNHDA, CDR2 SQIVND (reference sequence). J is TRBJ1-2 and V is TRBV19; D remains ambiguous. The receptor was isolated from a woman in her 70s with acute or convalescent COVID-19. The material sequenced was peripheral blood. The DNA of the CDR3 is TGTGCCAGTAGTTCCTATGGGGAGCTTGGCTACACCTTC. Amino acid sequence: CASSSYGELGYTF.